This T cell receptor (beta chain) was sequenced during a study of T cells after yellow fever vaccination. The study, taken as a whole, reports: Detected again after the booster were most primary-vaccination clones, at 96% CD4 and about 89% CD8. In FACS-sorted repertoires, abundant clonotypes from the bulk population could appear as contaminants.

A word on this clonotype: Its antigen is unidentified.

Using its own MiXCR run on the 5' RACE reads, TCRdb lists one record per CDR3 protein. Among roughly 250,000 distinct CDR3 sequences, around 13% were seen once, and the ten largest hold roughly 0.5%. The CDR3 spans 15 residues. CDR1 SGHRS and CDR2 YFSETQ come from the germline V gene. J lost 4 bases, V lost 4 bases, and 5 bases had no gene match. The clonotype comes from a young man who received the YFV17D yellow fever vaccine. The chain links TRBV5-1 to TRBJ2-2, with 9 bases identical to TRBD2. This specimen consisted of CD4+ T cells sorted from PBMCs, obtained 45 days after the yellow fever booster vaccination. The chain's CDR3 is CASSVTSGSTGELFF. The CDR3 DNA reads as TGCGCCAGCAGCGTTACTAGCGGGTCCACCGGGGAGCTGTTTTTT.